These 30 T cell receptor beta chains originate from one sample sequenced in a study of blood T cell repertoires in COVID-19. Sequenced by immunoSEQ multiplex PCR; TCRdb stores in-frame clones only, minus some. Among about 250,000 clones listed, around 89% were seen once. The specimen sequenced was PBMCs or T cells enriched from blood (not recorded which). These receptors were obtained from a man aged 40-55 years who had recovered from COVID-19.

This chain connects TRBV5-5 to TRBJ1-4; D remains unclear. V was pared by 1 base and J by 8 bases, with 9 bases between. The germline V gene encodes CDR1 SGHKS and CDR2 YYEKEE (reference sequence). The CDR3 is 13 amino acids. CDR3 loop: CASSLPGNEKLFF. For the CDR3, the DNA is TGTGCCAGCAGCTTGCCGGGGAACGAAAAACTGTTTTTT.

The chain employs TRBV18 and TRBJ1-2; 8 bases align to TRBD1. The CDR3 sequence is 12 residues long. V gave up 2 bases and J gave up 11 bases; unmatched junction bases: 4. CDR1 KGHSH and CDR2 LQKENI come from the germline V gene. In DNA form, the CDR3 reads TGTGCCAGCTCACCAGACAGGGGATTTTACACCTTC. The encoded protein is CASSPDRGFYTF.

The chain combines TRBV9 with TRBJ1-1, with a weak D call TRBD1 (6 bases). Deletions cut 4 bases from V and 6 bases from J, with 19 bases between. Germline CDR1 is SGDLS and CDR2 is YYNGEE. This CDR3 is built from 15 residues. The CDR3: CASSPTYGGRAEAFF. The CDR3 bases are TGTGCCAGCAGCCCCACGTACGGGGGGCGCGCTGAAGCTTTCTTT.

CDR3 sequence: CAGSQVNEKLFF. The CDR3 nucleotides read TGTGCCGGTTCCCAGGTCAATGAAAAACTGTTTTTT. The rearrangement links TRBV30 to TRBJ1-4; no clear D. This CDR3 contains 12 residues. Looked up from germline, CDR1 is GTSNPN and CDR2 is SVGIG (reference sequence). Trimming removed 8 bases from V and 5 bases from J, with 12 bases in between.

V is TRBV18 and J is TRBJ1-4; D may be TRBD1 (5 bases). Germline V lookup: CDR1 KGHSH, CDR2 LQKENI. The CDR3 has 15 residues. V lost 3 bases and J 12 bases, leaving 20 bases between the germline ends. The CDR3 nucleotides read TGTGCCAGCTCACCCCCCGGGGGTAAGAATGGGGAACTGTTTTTT. Protein sequence: CASSPPGGKNGELFF.

This chain joins TRBV12-3 or TRBV12-4 and TRBJ1-6; unclear D gene. Between the trimmed V and J ends, which lost 4 bases and 7 bases, there was a span of 5 bases. The CDR3 length is 12 residues. The CDR3 loop reads CASSSPNSPLHF. For the CDR3, the DNA is TGTGCCAGCAGTTCTCCGAATTCACCCCTCCACTTT.

The chain employs TRBV6-5 and TRBJ2-2, with 8 bases that match TRBD2. Germline CDR1 is MNHEY and CDR2 is SVGAGI. The CDR3 is made up of 14 amino acids. The trim removed 8 bases at V and 5 bases at J, leaving 7 bases unmatched. Written as DNA, the CDR3 is TGTGCCAGCTTAATGCGGGGGGTTACCGGGGAGCTGTTTTTT. It codes for CASLMRGVTGELFF.

The chain couples TRBV7-8 to TRBJ2-4; 15 nucleotides match TRBD2. The junction had 11 bases not matched to a gene; V was cut back by 6 bases and J by 2 bases. The CDR3 contains 19 residues. Germline V gene sequence: CDR1 SGHVS, CDR2 FQNEAQ. Here the CDR3 DNA reads TGTGCCAGCAGTTTTAGGACTAGCGGGGGGGCCGTTACCAAAAACATTCAGTACTTC. Protein: CASSFRTSGGAVTKNIQYF.

This clone was counted a single time. The chain recombines TRBV27 with TRBJ2-7; TRBD1 matches at 7 bases. CDR1 and CDR2 (germline): MNHEY, SMNVEV (reference sequence). The ends lost 6 bases at V and 3 bases at J; junction bases unmatched: 11. The CDR3 extends over 15 amino acids. This CDR3 reads CASSATTGPLYEQYF. The CDR3 DNA reads TGTGCCAGCAGCGCAACGACAGGGCCCCTCTACGAGCAGTACTTC.

The chain couples TRBV11-2 to TRBJ1-2; D gene uncertain. The V end was cut by 5 bases, the J end by 3 bases, with 10 bases between. Germline values: CDR1 SGHAT, CDR2 FQNNGV. This CDR3 is 13 amino acids long. For the CDR3, the DNA is TGTGCCAGCAGCGACGGAGATTACTATGGCTACACCTTC. This sequence encodes CASSDGDYYGYTF.

The chain couples TRBV7-9 to TRBJ1-4, with a weak D call TRBD1 (6 bases). Trimming took 2 bases from V and 4 from J, leaving 11 bases between them. Germline CDR1 is SEHNR and CDR2 is FQNEAQ (reference sequence). CDR3 size: 15 residues. CDR3 in amino acids: CASSLQGRGNEKLFF. DNA of the CDR3: TGTGCCAGCAGCTTACAGGGGAGGGGTAATGAAAAACTGTTTTTT.

V is TRBV6-5 and J is TRBJ1-2, with unresolved D. Germline V gene data show CDR1 as MNHEY and CDR2 as SVGAGI. The germline V and J ends were trimmed by 0 bases and 0 bases, with 8 bases remaining between them. This CDR3 spans 15 amino acids. The CDR3 nucleotides are TGTGCCAGCAGTTACTCCGACGGAGCTAACTATGGCTACACCTTC. Its translation: CASSYSDGANYGYTF.

The V call is TRBV6-5, the J call TRBJ1-1; weak D call: TRBD1 (5 bases). The CDR3 length is 15 residues. Deletions cut 0 bases from V and 1 base from J, with 9 bases between. Germline values: CDR1 MNHEY, CDR2 SVGAGI. For the CDR3, the DNA is TGTGCCAGCAGTTACTCATGGGGGGGGAACACTGAAGCTTTCTTT. It is translated as CASSYSWGGNTEAFF.

This chain connects TRBV6-5 to TRBJ2-1; the D gene is possibly TRBD1 (7 bases). V lost 6 bases and J 8 bases, leaving 17 bases between the germline ends. Germline V gene sequence: CDR1 MNHEY, CDR2 SVGAGI. CDR3 length: 14 residues. The CDR3 loop reads CASSPRDSGYEQFF. DNA of the CDR3: TGTGCCAGCAGCCCGCGGGACAGTGGGTATGAGCAGTTCTTC.

This rearrangement joins TRBV27 to TRBJ1-5; unclear D gene. Trimming took off 1 base at V and 3 bases at J, with 7 bases between the two ends. Germline assignment: CDR1 MNHEY and CDR2 SMNVEV (reference sequence). This CDR3 contains 14 residues. The CDR3 here is CASSLWATNQPQHF. The CDR3 DNA follows: TGTGCCAGCAGTTTATGGGCCACCAATCAGCCCCAGCATTTT.

This chain joins TRBV18 and TRBJ1-3, with D perhaps matching TRBD1 (6 bases). The CDR3 has 18 residues. Germline values: CDR1 KGHSH, CDR2 LQKENI. V gave up 3 bases and J gave up 0 bases, with 18 bases separating them. CDR3 bases: TGTGCCAGCTCACCTTCACAGGGTCTCAGGTACTCTGGAAACACCATATATTTT. This encodes CASSPSQGLRYSGNTIYF. Together with reference TRBV18 and TRBJ1-3, the CDR3 gives the full variable domain: NAGVMQNPRHLVRRRGQEARLRCSPMKGHSHVYWYRQLPEEGLKFMVYLQKENIIDESGMPKERFSAEFPKEGPSILRIQQVVRGDSAAYFCASSPSQGLRYSGNTIYFGEGSWLTVV.

V usage is TRBV12-3 or TRBV12-4 and J usage is TRBJ2-1; no reliable D call. CDR3 length: 11 residues. V was trimmed by 8 bases and J by 15 bases, leaving 17 bases between them. The CDR3 reads CASGWALVVFF. The DNA of the CDR3 is TGTGCCAGCGGGTGGGCCTTAGTCGTGTTCTTC.

The chain recombines TRBV29-1 with TRBJ2-3; D perhaps matches TRBD2 (6 bases). CDR3 length: 13 residues. Per the germline V gene, CDR1 is SQVTM and CDR2 is ANQGSEA. V lost 3 bases and J 1 base, leaving 8 bases between the germline ends. In nucleotides, the CDR3 is TGCAGCGTTGATTGGGGGGGCACAGATACGCAGTATTTT. Translating gives CSVDWGGTDTQYF.

This chain uses TRBV19 with TRBJ1-1, with TRBD1 as a possible D gene (5 bases). Trimming removed 3 bases from V and 1 base from J, with 9 bases in between. The CDR3 runs to 14 residues. Germline values: CDR1 LNHDA, CDR2 SQIVND (reference sequence). This CDR3 reads CASSIGRANTEAFF. CDR3 DNA: TGTGCCAGTAGTATTGGCAGGGCGAACACTGAAGCTTTCTTT.

This chain uses TRBV5-1 with TRBJ1-1; perhaps TRBD1 as D (5 bases). Per germline, CDR1 SGHRS and CDR2 YFSETQ. The V gene lost 2 bases and the J gene lost 4 bases, with 15 bases spanning the gap. CDR3 length: 15 residues. CDR3 coding DNA: TGCGCCAGCAGCTTTATTCAGGGAGGAGGCACTGAAGCTTTCTTT. Its translation: CASSFIQGGGTEAFF.

The chain couples TRBV4-2 to TRBJ2-7; 9 nucleotides agree with TRBD1. The germline V gene has CDR1 LGHNA and CDR2 YNFKEQ. This CDR3 has 14 amino acids. The V segment lost 2 bases and the J segment 3 bases; nucleotides outside the gene matches: 2. The CDR3 region has the DNA TGTGCCAGCAGCCAATTGGGACAGGGCTACGAGCAGTACTTC. Amino acids: CASSQLGQGYEQYF.

The J gene is TRBJ1-2, the V gene TRBV30, with 8 bases matching TRBD1. CDR1 and CDR2 from the germline V gene are GTSNPN and SVGIG (reference sequence). Trimming at V came to 2 bases and at J to 8 bases, leaving 10 bases not matched to a gene. The CDR3 has 14 amino acids. The CDR3 loop reads CAWSTTGQGKGYTF. For the CDR3, the DNA is TGTGCCTGGAGTACAACAGGACAGGGAAAAGGCTACACCTTC.

The chain couples TRBV28 to TRBJ2-1; TRBD1 aligns across 7 bases. Germline V gives CDR1 MDHEN, CDR2 SYDVKM. The CDR3 length is 15 residues. Unmatched junction bases numbered 4, after V lost 2 bases and J lost 3 bases. CDR3 coding DNA: TGTGCCAGCAGTTTACAGGGGGACAGCTACAATGAGCAGTTCTTC. Translation: CASSLQGDSYNEQFF.

This chain uses TRBV7-9 with TRBJ1-6, with 9 bases aligning to TRBD1. The germline CDR1 and CDR2 sequences are SEHNR and FQNEAQ (reference sequence). The CDR3 totals 16 residues. The V and J ends lost 0 bases and 9 bases, in that order; junction bases with no gene match: 6. As DNA, the CDR3 is TGTGCCAGCAGCTTAGCGCTGGGACAGGGAGGTTCACCCCTCCACTTT. Translated: CASSLALGQGGSPLHF.

The rearrangement uses TRBV19 and TRBJ2-1, with D possibly being TRBD1 (6 bases). This CDR3 contains 15 residues. Germline values: CDR1 LNHDA, CDR2 SQIVND (reference sequence). The V and J ends lost 7 bases and 0 bases respectively, with 13 bases between them. CDR3 protein: CASTYDRSSYNEQFF. CDR3 nucleotide sequence: TGTGCCAGTACCTACGACAGGAGCTCCTACAATGAGCAGTTCTTC.

The chain employs TRBV7-2 and TRBJ1-2, with 9 bases fitting TRBD1. Losses at the gene ends were 0 bases for V and 5 bases for J; bases not matched to a gene: 7. Germline CDR1 is SGHTA and CDR2 is FQGNSA. This CDR3 contains 16 residues. This chain's CDR3 is CASSLAPWTGEYGYTF. CDR3 in DNA: TGTGCCAGCAGCTTAGCTCCCTGGACAGGGGAGTATGGCTACACCTTC.

Written as DNA, the CDR3 is TGTGCCAGCAGCTTATCCGGACTAGCGGGAGTAAACGAGCAGTACTTC. Translating it yields CASSLSGLAGVNEQYF. The chain recombines TRBV7-2 with TRBJ2-7, with 13 bases that match TRBD2. CDR1 SGHTA and CDR2 FQGNSA come from the germline V gene. There are 16 residues in the CDR3. J gave up 5 bases and V 2 bases, and 6 bases lay outside the gene matches.

This chain connects TRBV12-5 to TRBJ2-6; D possibly corresponds to TRBD2 (6 bases). Germline assignment: CDR1 LGHNT and CDR2 FRNRAP. CDR3 length: 16 residues. Trimming shortened V by 0 bases and J by 4 bases, and 10 bases separated the two germline ends. The CDR3 nucleotides read TGTGCTAGTGGTTTGGTACGGGGGTCAGGGGCCAACGTCCTGACTTTC. Protein product: CASGLVRGSGANVLTF.

V usage is TRBV7-6 and J usage is TRBJ2-1; the match to TRBD2 covers 11 bases. The CDR3 totals 15 residues. J was trimmed by 5 bases and V by 5 bases; bases with no gene match: 5. The germline V gene encodes CDR1 SGHVS and CDR2 FNYEAQ. This CDR3 reads CASSATSGSHNEQFF. The CDR3, as DNA: TGTGCCAGCAGCGCTACTAGCGGGAGTCACAATGAGCAGTTCTTC.

The V and J genes are TRBV6-5 and TRBJ1-1; D perhaps matches TRBD1 (6 bases). V lost 2 bases and J lost 1, with 14 bases in between. From germline, CDR1 is MNHEY and CDR2 SVGAGI. CDR3 length: 16 residues. The DNA for the CDR3 is TGTGCCAGCAGTTACCGAACCGGGACACCGAACACTGAAGCTTTCTTT. It encodes CASSYRTGTPNTEAFF.